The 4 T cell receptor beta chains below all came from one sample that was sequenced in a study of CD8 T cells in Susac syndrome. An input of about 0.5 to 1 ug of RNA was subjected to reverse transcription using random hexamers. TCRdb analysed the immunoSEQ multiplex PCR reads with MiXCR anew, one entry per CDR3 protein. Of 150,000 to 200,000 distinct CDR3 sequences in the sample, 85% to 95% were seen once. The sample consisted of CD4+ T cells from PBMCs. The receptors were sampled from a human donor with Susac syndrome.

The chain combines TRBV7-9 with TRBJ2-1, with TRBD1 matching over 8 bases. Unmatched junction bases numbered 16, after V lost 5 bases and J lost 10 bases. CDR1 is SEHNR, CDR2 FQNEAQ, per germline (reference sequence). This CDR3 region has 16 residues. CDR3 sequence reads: CASSPKGQETFGEQFF. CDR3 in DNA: TGTGCCAGCAGCCCGAAGGGACAGGAGACCTTCGGAGAGCAGTTCTTC.

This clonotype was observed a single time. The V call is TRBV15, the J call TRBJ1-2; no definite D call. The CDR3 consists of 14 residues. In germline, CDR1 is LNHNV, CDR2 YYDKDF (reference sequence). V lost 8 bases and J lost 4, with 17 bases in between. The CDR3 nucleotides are TGTGCCACCGCGGGCGGATATGGAGTCTATGGCTACACCTTC. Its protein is CATAGGYGVYGYTF.

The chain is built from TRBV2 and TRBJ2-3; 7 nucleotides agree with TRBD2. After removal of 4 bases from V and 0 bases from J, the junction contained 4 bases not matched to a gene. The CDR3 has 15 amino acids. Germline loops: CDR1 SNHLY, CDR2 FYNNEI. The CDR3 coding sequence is TGTGCCAGCAGTGCGTCGGGACTAAGCACAGATACGCAGTATTTT. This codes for CASSASGLSTDTQYF.

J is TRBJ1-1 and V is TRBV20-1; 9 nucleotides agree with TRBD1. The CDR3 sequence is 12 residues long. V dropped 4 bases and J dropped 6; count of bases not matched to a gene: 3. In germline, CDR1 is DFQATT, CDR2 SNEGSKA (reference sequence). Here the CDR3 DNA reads TGCAGTGCTAAACAGGGGGCCGCTGAAGCTTTCTTT. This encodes CSAKQGAAEAFF.